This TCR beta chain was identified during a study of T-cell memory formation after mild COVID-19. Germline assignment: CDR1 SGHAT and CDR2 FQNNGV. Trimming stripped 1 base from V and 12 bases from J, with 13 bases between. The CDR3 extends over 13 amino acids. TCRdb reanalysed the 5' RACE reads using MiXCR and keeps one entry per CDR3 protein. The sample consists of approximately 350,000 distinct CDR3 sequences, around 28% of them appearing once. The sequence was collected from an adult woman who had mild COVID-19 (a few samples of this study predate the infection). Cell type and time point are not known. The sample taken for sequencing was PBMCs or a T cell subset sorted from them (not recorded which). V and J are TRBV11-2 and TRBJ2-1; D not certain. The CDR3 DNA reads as TGTGCCAGCAGCTTAGGTCTTCAGGATGGGCAGTTCTTC. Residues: CASSLGLQDGQFF.